These 20 T cell receptor beta chains were sequenced from one sample in a study of T cells in Graves' hyperthyroidism and ophthalmopathy. Amplification targeted TCR beta CDR3 regions from RNA transcripts. First-round RT-PCR of the TCR CDR3 relied on the HTBI primer set. TCRdb re-called the multiplex PCR reads through MiXCR, storing one row per CDR3 protein. The table has more than 250,000 distinct CDR3 sequences, nearly 15% seen once; the top ten hold 30% to 35%. Sequenced input: blood. These receptors were collected from a woman between 45 and 65 years old with Graves' hyperthyroidism that later progressed to Graves' ophthalmopathy.

This clonotype was recorded at least ten times. The chain couples TRBV6-1 to TRBJ2-3; no firm D call. This CDR3 spans 12 amino acids. Germline V gene lookup returns CDR1 MNHNS and CDR2 SASEGT. V was pared by 0 bases and J by 7 bases, with 5 bases between. The CDR3 loop is CASSEAGYTQYF. The CDR3, as DNA: TGTGCCAGCAGTGAAGCGGGTTATACGCAGTATTTT.

This clonotype was seen ten or more times. Here the CDR3 reads CASGMWPGDVAFF. The CDR3 nucleotides read TGTGCTAGTGGAATGTGGCCCGGTGATGTGGCTTTCTTT. The chain joins TRBV12-5 to TRBJ1-1; D unclear. V shed 6 bases and J shed 11 bases, with 19 bases lying between them. CDR1 is LGHNT and CDR2 is FRNRAP in the germline V gene. There are 13 residues in the CDR3. Using reference TRBV12-5 and TRBJ1-1 for the parts outside the CDR3, the full variable domain is DARVTQTPRHKVTEMGQEVTMRCQPILGHNTVFWYRQTMMQGLELLAYFRNRAPLDDSGMPKDRFSAEMPDATLATLKIQPSEPRDSAVYFCASGMWPGDVAFFGQGTRLTVV.

The chain links TRBV19 to TRBJ2-1, with a weak D call TRBD1 (6 bases). This CDR3 comprises 18 residues. V gave up 3 bases and J gave up 2 bases, with 20 bases separating them. Germline CDR1 and CDR2: LNHDA and SQIVND (reference sequence). CDR3 in amino acids: CASSMDPPLGTPYNEQFF. The CDR3 bases are TGTGCCAGTAGTATGGACCCGCCCCTCGGGACACCCTACAATGAGCAGTTCTTC. Full variable domain (remainder filled in from reference TRBV19 and TRBJ2-1): DGGITQSPKYLFRKEGQNVTLSCEQNLNHDAMYWYRQDPGQGLRLIYYSQIVNDFQKGDIAEGYSVSREKKESFPLTVTSAQKNPTAFYLCASSMDPPLGTPYNEQFFGPGTRLTVL.

This clonotype was recorded many times. The rearrangement joins TRBV27 to TRBJ2-1, with 12 positions matching TRBD2. The CDR3 length is 16 residues. V was pared by 5 bases and J by 0 bases, with 2 bases of the junction left unmatched. Germline loops: CDR1 MNHEY, CDR2 SMNVEV (reference sequence). The CDR3 DNA follows: TGTGCCAGCAGTCTAGCGGGGGGGAGCTCCTACAATGAGCAGTTCTTC. It yields the protein CASSLAGGSSYNEQFF.

This clonotype was counted ten times or more. The rearrangement joins TRBV20-1 to TRBJ1-1; D may be TRBD1 (6 bases). The CDR3 sequence is 14 residues long. The V end lost 4 bases, the J end lost 5 bases, and 17 bases lay between the germline ends. Germline CDR1 reads DFQATT; CDR2 reads SNEGSKA (reference sequence). Written as DNA, the CDR3 is TGCAGTGCTATCCAGCGTGGGAGGGGGACTGAAGCTTTCTTT. This sequence encodes CSAIQRGRGTEAFF.

There are many counts of this clonotype. V usage is TRBV20-1 and J usage is TRBJ2-7, with 11 bases fitting TRBD2. Germline assignment: CDR1 DFQATT and CDR2 SNEGSKA (reference sequence). The CDR3 loop spans 14 amino acids. Trimming cost V 5 bases and J 7 bases; bases outside gene matches: 10. The DNA of the CDR3 is TGCAGTGCTCCGCATAGCGGGAGGGCCGGGGAGCAGTACTTC. It translates to CSAPHSGRAGEQYF.

This clonotype was counted ten times or more. The CDR3 DNA reads TGTGCCAGCAGCTTAGGGGGACAGGGCCACTATGGCTACACCTTC. It is translated as CASSLGGQGHYGYTF. V is TRBV13 and J is TRBJ1-2; TRBD1 aligns across 9 bases. In germline, CDR1 is PRHDT, CDR2 FYEKMQ (reference sequence). With 0 bases clipped from V and 3 bases from J, the junction kept 2 bases outside the gene matches. This CDR3 region has 15 residues. The entire variable domain, with the rest obtained from reference TRBV13 and TRBJ1-2, is as follows: AAGVIQSPRHLIKEKRETATLKCYPIPRHDTVYWYQQGPGQDPQFLISFYEKMQSDKGSIPDRFSAQQFSDYHSELNMSSLELGDSALYFCASSLGGQGHYGYTFGSGTRLTVV.

This clonotype was picked up many times. The chain is built from TRBV9 and TRBJ2-5; tentatively, D is TRBD2 (6 bases). The CDR3 has 15 amino acids. V shed 6 bases and J shed 4 bases, with 19 bases lying between them. The germline gives CDR1 SGDLS, CDR2 YYNGEE. The CDR3 reads CASTPGNEGGETQYF. The CDR3 bases are TGTGCCAGCACCCCCGGTAACGAGGGAGGAGAGACCCAGTACTTC. The full variable domain, its missing parts supplied by reference TRBV9 and TRBJ2-5, is DSGVTQTPKHLITATGQRVTLRCSPRSGDLSVYWYQQSLDQGLQFLIQYYNGEERAKGNILERFSAQQFPDLHSELNLSSLELGDSALYFCASTPGNEGGETQYFGPGTRLLVL.

This clonotype was counted only a few times. J is TRBJ2-7 and V is TRBV13; possible D gene TRBD1, 6 bases. Germline values: CDR1 PRHDT, CDR2 FYEKMQ (reference sequence). The CDR3 length is 15 residues. V was clipped by 2 bases and J by 4 bases, with 15 bases between them. The CDR3 nucleotides are TGTGCCAGCAGCTTATTGCCAGGGGCGAGGTACGAGCAGTACTTC. As protein: CASSLLPGARYEQYF.

This clonotype has a handful of counts. This chain joins TRBV19 and TRBJ2-3; TRBD2 matches at 7 bases. V shed 6 bases and J 2 bases; nucleotides not matched to a gene: 8. There are 15 residues in the CDR3. The V gene's germline CDR1 is LNHDA and CDR2 SQIVND (reference sequence). The CDR3 sequence: CASRKRGTHTDTQYF. The CDR3 region has the DNA TGTGCCAGTAGGAAGCGGGGCACACACACAGATACGCAGTATTTT.

This clonotype has just a few counts. This chain joins TRBV6-1 and TRBJ1-6; D is uncertain. The CDR3 spans 15 residues. Per the germline V gene, CDR1 is MNHNS and CDR2 is SASEGT. V was cut by 7 bases and J by 5 bases, with 15 bases left in between. The CDR3 sequence is CASTLLTDDNSPLHF. CDR3 coding DNA: TGTGCCAGCACCCTGTTGACGGACGATAATTCACCCCTCCACTTT.

This clonotype was observed many times. The chain recombines TRBV28 with TRBJ1-1, with a possible D match to TRBD1 (6 bases). The length of the CDR3 is 15 residues. Germline loops: CDR1 MDHEN, CDR2 SYDVKM. Trimming shortened V by 6 bases and J by 0 bases, and 14 bases separated the two germline ends. DNA for the CDR3: TGTGCCAGCAGGGGAATGGACAGAATGAACACTGAAGCTTTCTTT. It is translated as CASRGMDRMNTEAFF.

At least ten counts were recorded for this clonotype. This rearrangement joins TRBV28 to TRBJ1-6; possible D gene TRBD1, 6 bases. This CDR3 spans 15 amino acids. Germline V gene data show CDR1 as MDHEN and CDR2 as SYDVKM. Trimming removed 6 bases from V and 6 bases from J, with 15 bases in between. The CDR3 is CASRKHRAGNSPLHF. The CDR3 DNA reads as TGTGCCAGCAGAAAACACAGGGCGGGTAATTCACCCCTCCACTTT.

This clonotype was seen many times. The chain recombines TRBV28 with TRBJ2-7, with TRBD2 matching 8 bases. The CDR3 is made up of 14 amino acids. Trimming removed 5 bases from V and 1 base from J; junction bases left unmatched: 4. The V gene's germline CDR1 is MDHEN and CDR2 SYDVKM. DNA for the CDR3: TGTGCCAGCAGTCTCGGGACTAGATCCTACGAGCAGTACTTC. Amino acids: CASSLGTRSYEQYF.

The V and J genes are TRBV18 and TRBJ1-3; D uncertain. Germline V lookup: CDR1 KGHSH, CDR2 LQKENI. This CDR3 comprises 16 residues. V lost 6 bases to trimming and J lost 2 bases, with 17 bases between them. The chain's CDR3 is CASSQSPPAAGNTIYF. The CDR3 region has the DNA TGTGCCAGCTCCCAATCCCCACCAGCGGCTGGAAACACCATATATTTT.

The table lists this clonotype with many counts. This chain links TRBV2 with TRBJ1-1; tentative D call: TRBD1 (5 bases). CDR1 SNHLY and CDR2 FYNNEI come from the germline V gene. The CDR3 length is 15 residues. Trimming stripped 7 bases from V and 0 bases from J, with 15 bases between. In DNA, the CDR3 is TGTGCCAGCACCCTTTCGGACAATTTGAACACTGAAGCTTTCTTT. Protein product: CASTLSDNLNTEAFF.

This clonotype was recorded many times. The rearrangement joins TRBV30 to TRBJ1-5; possible D gene TRBD1, 6 bases. Trimming removed 2 bases from V and 7 bases from J, with 9 bases in between. This CDR3 comprises 12 residues. The germline V gene encodes CDR1 GTSNPN and CDR2 SVGIG (reference sequence). DNA for the CDR3: TGTGCCTGGAGTTGGGGGCGACAGCCCCAGCATTTT. Its protein is CAWSWGRQPQHF.

This clonotype was recorded a few times. The genes are TRBV5-1 and TRBJ1-2; D is unresolved. The length of the CDR3 is 11 residues. The V gene lost 7 bases and the J gene lost 5 bases, with 9 bases spanning the gap. The germline CDR1 and CDR2 sequences are SGHRS and YFSETQ. The CDR3 is CASSNGYGYTF. CDR3 nucleotide sequence: TGCGCCAGCTCCAACGGGTATGGCTACACCTTC.

This clonotype was counted many times. V is TRBV20-1 and J is TRBJ2-7; 11 bases agree with TRBD2. The germline V gene encodes CDR1 DFQATT and CDR2 SNEGSKA (reference sequence). Germline trimming cut 0 bases from V and 1 base from J; bases unmatched to any gene: 5. The CDR3 spans 16 residues. The DNA of the CDR3 is TGCAGTGCTAGAGATTCCAGACTAGCGGGGTCCTACGAGCAGTACTTC. This codes for CSARDSRLAGSYEQYF.

This clonotype was detected ten times or more. This chain uses TRBV28 with TRBJ2-7; D is perhaps TRBD1 or TRBD2 (5 bases each). In germline, CDR1 is MDHEN, CDR2 SYDVKM. The CDR3 sequence is 17 residues long. Trimming took off 2 bases at V and 5 bases at J, with 22 bases between the two ends. The CDR3 DNA reads as TGTGCCAGCAGTTTAGGGGAAGGGAGACGGGGACCTAACGAGCAGTACTTC. Protein: CASSLGEGRRGPNEQYF.